This passage covers 27 T cell receptor beta chains from one sample sequenced in a study of shared T cell receptors in the human thymus. Libraries were prepared by immunoSEQ multiplex PCR; TCRdb keeps only in-frame clonotypes and omits some of them. This sample carries hundreds of thousands of clones, about 80% of them seen once, and the ten largest clones take about 0.014%. In addition, the sample was reused for a study of human thymus T cells.

The sequencing sample was made of thymocytes. Receptor source: a boy in the first two years of life with a congenital heart defect.

The V call is TRBV4-2, the J call TRBJ2-7; no clear D gene. Germline V lookup: CDR1 LGHNA, CDR2 YNFKEQ. V was cut by 0 bases and J by 3 bases, with 18 bases left in between. The CDR3 consists of 17 residues. The CDR3 loop is CASSQDRDNPSHYEQYF. In DNA, the CDR3 is TGTGCCAGCAGCCAAGATCGTGACAACCCGTCCCACTACGAGCAGTACTTC.

This sequence joins TRBV12-1 and TRBJ2-7; TRBD1, the table's D call, lacks a check against the DNA. TRBV12-1 is recorded as a pseudogene. The CDR3 is 17 amino acids. The CDR3 here is CASSSAPGQVHSYEQYF. As DNA, the CDR3 is TGTGCCAGCAGCTCCGCCCCTGGACAGGTCCACTCCTACGAGCAGTACTTC.

This chain connects TRBV27 to TRBJ2-1; 7 bases match TRBD1. From germline, CDR1 is MNHEY and CDR2 SMNVEV (reference sequence). V lost 1 base, J lost 5 bases, and 11 bases stayed unmatched. The CDR3 runs 17 residues. As DNA, the CDR3 is TGTGCCAGCAGTTTATGGTGTCGTTTGGGACAGAACAATGAGCAGTTCTTC. It encodes CASSLWCRLGQNNEQFF.

The J gene is TRBJ1-2, the V gene TRBV7-9; unclear D gene. Germline CDR1 reads SEHNR; CDR2 reads FQNEAQ (reference sequence). This CDR3 has 12 amino acids. Trimming shortened V by 0 bases and J by 9 bases, and 8 bases separated the two germline ends. The CDR3 loop is CASSLATESYTF. The CDR3 nucleotides are TGTGCCAGCAGCTTAGCGACGGAGAGCTACACCTTC. The complete variable domain, with remaining parts taken from reference TRBV7-9 and TRBJ1-2, reads DTGVSQNPRHKITKRGQNVTFRCDPISEHNRLYWYRQTLGQGPEFLTYFQNEAQLEKSRLLSDRFSAERPKGSFSTLEIQRTEQGDSAMYLCASSLATESYTFGSGTRLTVV.

The rearrangement links TRBV6-1 to TRBJ1-2; TRBD1 aligns across 9 bases. The CDR3 extends over 18 amino acids. Germline V CDR1 and CDR2: MNHNS, SASEGT. Trimming took 1 base from V and 8 from J; bases not matched to a gene: 17. The CDR3 nucleotides read TGTGCCAGCAGTGAAGTCGGGACAGGGAGGACCTTAAAGGGGGGCTACACCTTC. Its translation is CASSEVGTGRTLKGGYTF.

The V call is TRBV5-1, the J call TRBJ2-2; TRBD2 aligns across 9 bases. This CDR3 contains 17 residues. CDR1 is SGHRS and CDR2 is YFSETQ in the germline V gene. The junction had 8 bases not matched to a gene; V was cut back by 0 bases and J by 5 bases. Here the CDR3 DNA reads TGCGCCAGCAGCTTGGTAGTTAGCGGGAGTGGGACCGGGGAGCTGTTTTTT. This sequence encodes CASSLVVSGSGTGELFF.

In nucleotides, the CDR3 is TGCAGCGTTGTTGGGGCTGGCGGAAACACCATATATTTT. Amino acids: CSVVGAGGNTIYF. The chain carries TRBV29-1 and TRBJ1-3; the D gene is possibly TRBD1 (5 bases). The CDR3 length is 13 residues. Deletions cut 4 bases from V and 4 bases from J, with 11 bases between. Germline values: CDR1 SQVTM, CDR2 ANQGSEA.

The chain carries TRBV6-1 and TRBJ2-5; 10 bases map to TRBD1. Per the germline V gene, CDR1 is MNHNS and CDR2 is SASEGT. Trimming took 7 bases from V and 12 from J; bases not matched to a gene: 5. This CDR3 contains 11 residues. The CDR3: CASTLGTGEYF. The CDR3 DNA is TGTGCCAGCACTCTAGGGACAGGGGAGTACTTC.

The CDR3 here is CASSFRGRVQETQYF. As DNA, the CDR3 is TGCGCCAGCAGCTTCAGGGGGCGAGTCCAAGAGACCCAGTACTTC. The V gene is TRBV5-1, the J gene TRBJ2-5, with TRBD1 matching 8 bases. The V segment lost 2 bases and the J segment 1 base; nucleotides outside the gene matches: 4. Germline V gene sequence: CDR1 SGHRS, CDR2 YFSETQ. This CDR3 has 15 residues.

The CDR3 is CASSFLDSNEKLFF. The DNA of the CDR3 is TGTGCCAGCAGCTTCCTCGACAGTAATGAAAAACTGTTTTTT. The chain is built from TRBV5-6 and TRBJ1-4; TRBD1 might be the D (5 bases). This CDR3 is 14 amino acids long. Germline V gene sequence: CDR1 SGHDT, CDR2 YYEEEE. V lost 2 bases and J lost 4, with 9 bases in between.

Details on this clone: Other DNA sequences of this sample code for an identical CDR3. The chain carries TRBV19 and TRBJ1-5; D is perhaps TRBD1 (6 bases). CDR3 length: 15 amino acids. V lost 3 bases to trimming and J lost 1 base, with 10 bases between them. The germline V gene encodes CDR1 LNHDA and CDR2 SQIVND (reference sequence). The CDR3 bases are TGTGCCAGTAGTATTGGCAGGGGAAGCAATCAGCCCCAGCATTTT. Encoded protein: CASSIGRGSNQPQHF.

This chain uses TRBV4-1 with TRBJ1-2; 7 nucleotides match TRBD1. CDR3 length equals 15 residues. With V trimmed by 1 base and J by 4 bases, 6 bases remained unmatched. Germline V CDR1 and CDR2: MGHRA, YSYEKL. CDR3 protein: CASSQGGGILYGYTF. The CDR3 coding sequence is TGCGCCAGCAGCCAAGGAGGGGGCATCCTCTATGGCTACACCTTC.

The chain links TRBV7-8 to TRBJ2-5; 14 bases map to TRBD2. V was clipped by 5 bases and J by 5 bases; unmatched bases: 16. CDR1 and CDR2 from the germline V gene are SGHVS and FQNEAQ. The length of the CDR3 is 19 residues. CDR3 DNA: TGTGCCAGCAGCCCGTGGGGACTAGCGGGAGATAAACTGTGGGAGACCCAGTACTTC. Its protein product is CASSPWGLAGDKLWETQYF.

This chain's CDR3 is CASNWIGKKRMNTGELFF. The CDR3 DNA sequence: TGTGCCAGCAACTGGATTGGAAAAAAGCGGATGAACACCGGGGAGCTGTTTTTT. V gene TRBV27 combines with J gene TRBJ2-2; weak D call: TRBD2 (5 bases). The length of the CDR3 is 18 residues. The germline V gene has CDR1 MNHEY and CDR2 SMNVEV (reference sequence). Between the trimmed V and J ends, which lost 7 bases and 1 base, there was a span of 22 bases.

The chain has TRBV7-9 and TRBJ1-1; tentative D call: TRBD1 (6 bases). The length of the CDR3 is 14 residues. The V end lost 4 bases, the J end lost 4 bases, and 13 bases lay between the germline ends. In germline, CDR1 is SEHNR, CDR2 FQNEAQ (reference sequence). DNA of the CDR3: TGTGCCAGCAGCTCACAGGGAAGGGGCACTGAAGCTTTCTTT. Translating it yields CASSSQGRGTEAFF.

This clone was seen a handful of times. The V gene is TRBV18, the J gene TRBJ2-1, with a tentative D call TRBD1 (6 bases). In germline, CDR1 is KGHSH, CDR2 LQKENI. Trimming removed 2 bases from V and 6 bases from J, with 8 bases in between. CDR3 size: 13 residues. The chain's CDR3 is CASSPFRGNEQFF. CDR3 DNA: TGTGCCAGCTCACCATTCAGGGGCAATGAGCAGTTCTTC.

This clone was detected only a few times. The chain carries TRBV27 and TRBJ1-1; 7 nucleotides match TRBD1. Losses at the gene ends were 5 bases for V and 2 bases for J; bases not matched to a gene: 8. Germline lookup yields CDR1 MNHEY and CDR2 SMNVEV (reference sequence). The CDR3 length is 15 residues. As DNA, the CDR3 is TGTGCCAGCAGTGCGTCAACAGGGGCCAACACTGAAGCTTTCTTT. It specifies CASSASTGANTEAFF.

The CDR3 region is CSVEIDRVGGTGELFF. CDR3 DNA sequence: TGCAGCGTTGAGATCGACAGGGTTGGGGGTACCGGGGAGCTGTTTTTT. The chain employs TRBV29-1 and TRBJ2-2, with 7 bases identical to TRBD1. V lost 3 bases and J lost 5; bases outside the gene matches: 12. Germline CDR1 and CDR2: SQVTM and ANQGSEA. CDR3 length: 16 residues.

The chain links TRBV19 to TRBJ2-1; the D gene is possibly TRBD2 (5 bases). Germline V gene lookup returns CDR1 LNHDA and CDR2 SQIVND (reference sequence). The CDR3 consists of 14 residues. V was shortened by 5 bases and J by 0 bases, with 8 bases between the two germline ends. The CDR3 here is CASSPRDSYNEQFF. The CDR3 DNA reads TGTGCCAGTAGTCCCCGGGACTCCTACAATGAGCAGTTCTTC.

V and J are TRBV5-8 and TRBJ2-3; 13 bases are a match to TRBD2. The germline gives CDR1 SGHTS, CDR2 YDEGEE. The CDR3 consists of 16 residues. J gave up 3 bases and V 5 bases, and 6 bases lay outside the gene matches. The CDR3 here is CASRRTSGRYTDTQYF. The CDR3 nucleotides are TGTGCCAGCAGGAGGACTAGCGGGAGATATACAGATACGCAGTATTTT.

The chain links TRBV5-1 to TRBJ2-7; TRBD2 might be the D (7 bases). V lost 3 bases and J 3 bases, leaving 13 bases between the germline ends. The CDR3 sequence is 14 residues long. Germline lookup yields CDR1 SGHRS and CDR2 YFSETQ. Written as DNA, the CDR3 is TGCGCCAGCAGCTGGGGGCCGGGAGGCTACGAGCAGTACTTC. This translates into CASSWGPGGYEQYF.

This clone came up a few times. The J gene is TRBJ2-7, the V gene TRBV6-1; 7 bases are shared with TRBD1. The V gene's germline CDR1 is MNHNS and CDR2 SASEGT. V lost 8 bases, J lost 0 bases, and 10 bases stayed unmatched. The CDR3 is made up of 15 amino acids. CDR3 in DNA: TGTGCCAGCTCAACGTGGGGGACAGTCTCCTACGAGCAGTACTTC. Translated: CASSTWGTVSYEQYF.

The genes are TRBV29-1 and TRBJ1-2, with 9 bases fitting TRBD1. The germline gives CDR1 SQVTM, CDR2 ANQGSEA. J gave up 8 bases and V 5 bases, and 9 bases lay outside the gene matches. The CDR3 contains 13 residues. In DNA form, the CDR3 reads TGCAGCGTTCAACTACAGGGGGCGGGGGGCTACACCTTC. Translating gives CSVQLQGAGGYTF.

CDR3 sequence: CASSPPGLVGSETQYF. Here the CDR3 DNA reads TGTGCCAGCAGTCCTCCGGGACTAGTCGGATCAGAGACCCAGTACTTC. The V gene is TRBV28, the J gene TRBJ2-5; TRBD2 agrees at 8 bases. V was clipped by 5 bases and J by 4 bases; unmatched bases: 12. The CDR3 extends over 16 amino acids. Germline lookup yields CDR1 MDHEN and CDR2 SYDVKM.

This chain links TRBV25-1 with TRBJ1-5; 9 nucleotides match TRBD1. There are 15 residues in the CDR3. Germline values: CDR1 MGHDK, CDR2 SYGVNS. The CDR3 bases are TGTGAGGTCCCCACAGGGGGCAAAAGCAATCAGCCCCAGCATTTT. Protein product: CEVPTGGKSNQPQHF.

This clone was observed once. The gene calls are TRBV5-8 and TRBJ2-3; D is undetermined. The CDR3 contains 11 residues. CDR1 is SGHTS and CDR2 is YDEGEE in the germline V gene. V lost 2 bases and J 6 bases, leaving 4 bases between the germline ends. The CDR3 DNA follows: TGTGCCAGCAGCTTTCTGGATACGCAGTATTTT. Its translation: CASSFLDTQYF.

The V call is TRBV27, the J call TRBJ2-7, with D possibly being TRBD1 (6 bases). V lost 4 bases and J lost 5, with 12 bases in between. The CDR3 runs 13 residues. The germline V gene has CDR1 MNHEY and CDR2 SMNVEV (reference sequence). The CDR3 here is CASSSSGVHEQYF. The CDR3 DNA reads as TGTGCCAGCAGTTCTTCAGGGGTCCACGAGCAGTACTTC.